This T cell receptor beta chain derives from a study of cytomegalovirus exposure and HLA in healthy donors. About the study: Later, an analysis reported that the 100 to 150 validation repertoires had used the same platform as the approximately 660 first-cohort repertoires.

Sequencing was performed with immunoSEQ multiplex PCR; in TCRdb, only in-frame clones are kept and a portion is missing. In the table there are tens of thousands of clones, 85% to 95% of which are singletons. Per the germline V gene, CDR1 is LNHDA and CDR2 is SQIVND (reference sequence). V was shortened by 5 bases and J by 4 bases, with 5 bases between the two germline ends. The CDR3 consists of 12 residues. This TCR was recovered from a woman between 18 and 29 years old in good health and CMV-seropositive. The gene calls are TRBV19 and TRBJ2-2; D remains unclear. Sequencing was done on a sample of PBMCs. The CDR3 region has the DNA TGTGCCAGTAGTTCGCGCACCGGGGAGCTGTTTTTT. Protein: CASSSRTGELFF. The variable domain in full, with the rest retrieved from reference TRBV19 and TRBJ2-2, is DGGITQSPKYLFRKEGQNVTLSCEQNLNHDAMYWYRQDPGQGLRLIYYSQIVNDFQKGDIAEGYSVSREKKESFPLTVTSAQKNPTAFYLCASSSRTGELFFGEGSRLTVL.